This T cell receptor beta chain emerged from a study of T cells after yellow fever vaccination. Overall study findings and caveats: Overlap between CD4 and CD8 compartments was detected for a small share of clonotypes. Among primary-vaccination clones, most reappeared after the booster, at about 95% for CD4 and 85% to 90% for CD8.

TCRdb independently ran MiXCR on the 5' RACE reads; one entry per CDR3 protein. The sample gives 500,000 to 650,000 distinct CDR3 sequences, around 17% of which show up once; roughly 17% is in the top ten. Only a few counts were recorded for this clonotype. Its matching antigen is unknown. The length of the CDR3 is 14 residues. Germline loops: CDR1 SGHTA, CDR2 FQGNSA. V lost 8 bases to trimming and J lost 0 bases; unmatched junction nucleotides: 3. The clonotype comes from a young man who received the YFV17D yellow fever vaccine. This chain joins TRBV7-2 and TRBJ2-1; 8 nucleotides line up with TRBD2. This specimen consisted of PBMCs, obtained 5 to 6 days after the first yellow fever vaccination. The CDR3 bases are TGTGCCAGCTTACGGGGGGGCTCCTACAATGAGCAGTTCTTC. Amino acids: CASLRGGSYNEQFF.